Listed below are T cell receptor beta chains from one sample, sequenced in a study of CD4+ T cells in melanoma. The repertoire was sequenced with immunoSEQ multiplex PCR; TCRdb's copy has only in-frame clones and lacks some. The sample includes roughly 12,000 clones, about 70% of them seen just once. The sequenced material came from cells from a culture (not recorded whether cultured in vitro). The origin of the receptors is a human donor with melanoma. The CDR3 runs from the conserved cysteine through the conserved F or W. The D gene is left open where the match is weak. Size tells how often a clone was seen (once, few, many) or the class of an expanded clone, and some rows leave it out.

j_call: TRBJ1-1
clone_size: -
d_call: -
v_call: TRBV6-5
cdr3_nt: TGTGCCAGCAGTACGACAGTGAACACTGAAGCTTTCTTT
cdr3_aa: CASSTTVNTEAFF

j_call: TRBJ2-2
clone_size: -
d_call: TRBD2
v_call: TRBV4-1
cdr3_nt: TGCGCCAGCAGGGTAGCGGGGGGGTTGATCACCGGGGAGCTGTTTTTT
cdr3_aa: CASRVAGGLITGELFF

j_call: TRBJ1-1
clone_size: -
d_call: -
v_call: TRBV11-2
cdr3_nt: TGTGCCAGCAGCTTAGTTCTGGGTAAGGGGGTATCGAACACTGAAGCTTTCTTT
cdr3_aa: CASSLVLGKGVSNTEAFF

j_call: TRBJ1-2
clone_size: -
d_call: -
v_call: TRBV7-9
cdr3_nt: TGTGCCAGCAGCTTAGGGGGTTCGCAGGGCTACACCTTC
cdr3_aa: CASSLGGSQGYTF

j_call: TRBJ1-6
clone_size: -
d_call: TRBD1
v_call: TRBV27
cdr3_nt: TGTGCCAGCAGTCGACGGACAGGGAGTCTCCCCCTCCACTTT
cdr3_aa: CASSRRTGSLPLHF

j_call: TRBJ2-1
clone_size: -
d_call: TRBD2
v_call: TRBV11-2
cdr3_nt: TGTGCCAGCAGACTAGCGGGGCTAGACAATGAGCAGTTCTTC
cdr3_aa: CASRLAGLDNEQFF

j_call: TRBJ2-1
clone_size: once
d_call: -
v_call: TRBV4-2
cdr3_nt: TGTGCCAGCAGCCAAGAAATACGGGGTATCCGCAATGAGCAGTTCTTC
cdr3_aa: CASSQEIRGIRNEQFF

j_call: TRBJ2-2
clone_size: few
d_call: TRBD2
v_call: TRBV5-1
cdr3_nt: TGCGCCAGCAGACCGGGGGGAGTCGGGGAGCTGTTTTTT
cdr3_aa: CASRPGGVGELFF

j_call: TRBJ2-3
clone_size: few
d_call: -
v_call: TRBV15
cdr3_nt: TGTGCCACCAGCAGAGGACTGCAACTACAGGATACGCAGTATTTT
cdr3_aa: CATSRGLQLQDTQYF

j_call: TRBJ2-3
clone_size: -
d_call: -
v_call: TRBV20-1
cdr3_nt: TGCAGTGCTAGAGATCGGGATACGCAGTATTTT
cdr3_aa: CSARDRDTQYF

j_call: TRBJ1-1
clone_size: few
d_call: TRBD1
v_call: TRBV2
cdr3_nt: TGTGCCAGCAGGTACAGGGGGAACACTGAAGCTTTCTTT
cdr3_aa: CASRYRGNTEAFF

j_call: TRBJ1-2
clone_size: -
d_call: -
v_call: TRBV5-1
cdr3_nt: TGCGCCAGCAGCTTGCCTAAAGGGGCTCATCCCTATGGCTACACCTTC
cdr3_aa: CASSLPKGAHPYGYTF

j_call: TRBJ1-6
clone_size: -
d_call: -
v_call: TRBV7-2
cdr3_nt: TGTGCCAGCAGCTTCTTGAGGGGTCTTAATTCACCCCTCCACTTT
cdr3_aa: CASSFLRGLNSPLHF

j_call: TRBJ1-2
clone_size: -
d_call: -
v_call: TRBV2
cdr3_nt: TGTGCCAGCAGCGGGGGACCGAGCTATGGCTACACCTTC
cdr3_aa: CASSGGPSYGYTF

j_call: TRBJ2-7
clone_size: -
d_call: -
v_call: TRBV28
cdr3_nt: TGTGCCAGCAGTTCTGGAGCGGAGCCCGCCTACGAGCAGTACTTC
cdr3_aa: CASSSGAEPAYEQYF